The 9 T cell receptor beta chains reported below all come from one sample, sequenced in a study of cytomegalovirus exposure and HLA in healthy donors. This PCR relied on a set of 60 Vbeta primers and 13 Jbeta primers. The repertoire was sequenced with immunoSEQ multiplex PCR; TCRdb's copy has only in-frame clones and lacks some. The data contain some 86,000 clones, roughly 77% of them seen just once; the ten biggest clones take up under 15%. The sequenced material came from PBMCs. These receptors were obtained from a woman in her thirties or forties in good health and CMV-seropositive.

This clone has just a few counts. The J gene is TRBJ1-5, the V gene TRBV2; TRBD1 matches 7 bases. After removal of 5 bases from V and 6 bases from J, the junction contained 4 bases not matched to a gene. Germline values: CDR1 SNHLY, CDR2 FYNNEI. The CDR3 loop spans 13 amino acids. The CDR3 sequence: CASSFTGVQPQHF. The CDR3 DNA follows: TGTGCCAGCAGTTTTACAGGGGTTCAGCCCCAGCATTTT.

This clone was observed a single time. The chain joins TRBV29-1 to TRBJ1-1, with D perhaps TRBD1 (5 bases). The CDR3 loop spans 14 amino acids. V was cut by 3 bases and J by 5 bases, with 16 bases left in between. Germline assignment: CDR1 SQVTM and CDR2 ANQGSEA. For the CDR3, the DNA is TGCAGCGTTGATTTCCCAGGGAGGGGAACTGAAGCTTTCTTT. It yields the protein CSVDFPGRGTEAFF.

The CDR3 reads CASSYTGAQPQHF. The CDR3 bases are TGTGCCAGCAGTTACACAGGGGCTCAGCCCCAGCATTTT. The rearrangement uses TRBV6-5 and TRBJ1-5, with TRBD1 matching 7 bases. The germline gives CDR1 MNHEY, CDR2 SVGAGI. Trimming removed 2 bases from V and 6 bases from J; junction bases left unmatched: 1. The CDR3 runs 13 residues.

The V and J genes are TRBV7-6 and TRBJ2-4, with 11 bases lining up with TRBD1. The CDR3 runs to 16 residues. CDR1 and CDR2 (germline): SGHVS, FNYEAQ. Trimming removed 5 bases from V and 0 bases from J; junction bases left unmatched: 3. The CDR3, as DNA: TGTGCCAGCAGCAGGGGACAGGGGGAAGCCAAAAACATTCAGTACTTC. Its translation is CASSRGQGEAKNIQYF.

The V and J genes are TRBV19 and TRBJ1-1; perhaps TRBD1 as D (5 bases). The V end lost 2 bases, the J end lost 0 bases, and 10 bases lay between the germline ends. CDR1 is LNHDA, CDR2 SQIVND, per germline (reference sequence). The CDR3 extends over 15 amino acids. The CDR3 reads CASSIRGRMNTEAFF. Written as DNA, the CDR3 is TGTGCCAGTAGTATAAGGGGCCGGATGAACACTGAAGCTTTCTTT.

The CDR3 here is CATSPGQGSNQPQHF. The CDR3 DNA reads TGTGCCACCAGCCCGGGACAGGGTAGCAATCAGCCCCAGCATTTT. The genes are TRBV15 and TRBJ1-5; TRBD1 agrees at 9 bases. The V and J ends lost 5 bases and 0 bases, in that order; junction bases with no gene match: 2. CDR3 size: 15 residues. Germline assignment: CDR1 LNHNV and CDR2 YYDKDF (reference sequence).

This clone was detected only once. This chain joins TRBV30 and TRBJ1-1, with TRBD1 identical over 9 bases. V was clipped by 1 base and J by 4 bases; unmatched bases: 7. Germline CDR1 GTSNPN, CDR2 SVGIG (reference sequence). This CDR3 has 15 amino acids. The CDR3 DNA follows: TGTGCCTGGAGTGCGCGGGACAGGGAGGTCACTGAAGCTTTCTTT. Translated, it gives CAWSARDREVTEAFF.

The chain carries TRBV7-2 and TRBJ1-6; tentatively, D is TRBD1 (6 bases). V lost 4 bases and J 5 bases, leaving 21 bases between the germline ends. This CDR3 has 18 amino acids. Germline CDR1 is SGHTA and CDR2 is FQGNSA. CDR3 residues: CASSWVGVGRGNNSPLHF. DNA for the CDR3: TGTGCCAGCAGCTGGGTGGGGGTGGGCAGGGGCAATAATTCACCCCTCCACTTT. Combining the CDR3 with reference TRBV7-2 and TRBJ1-6 gives the whole variable domain GAGVSQSPSNKVTEKGKDVELRCDPISGHTALYWYRQSLGQGLEFLIYFQGNSAPDKSGLPSDRFSAERTGGSVSTLTIQRTQQEDSAVYLCASSWVGVGRGNNSPLHFGNGTRLTVT.

The V and J genes are TRBV10-1 and TRBJ2-7, with D perhaps matching TRBD2 (5 bases). The germline V and J ends were trimmed by 8 bases and 4 bases, with 9 bases remaining between them. CDR3 length: 11 amino acids. In germline, CDR1 is WNHNN, CDR2 SYGVQD (reference sequence). The CDR3 sequence is CASGSGYEQYF. As DNA, the CDR3 is TGCGCCAGCGGGTCGGGATACGAGCAGTACTTC.